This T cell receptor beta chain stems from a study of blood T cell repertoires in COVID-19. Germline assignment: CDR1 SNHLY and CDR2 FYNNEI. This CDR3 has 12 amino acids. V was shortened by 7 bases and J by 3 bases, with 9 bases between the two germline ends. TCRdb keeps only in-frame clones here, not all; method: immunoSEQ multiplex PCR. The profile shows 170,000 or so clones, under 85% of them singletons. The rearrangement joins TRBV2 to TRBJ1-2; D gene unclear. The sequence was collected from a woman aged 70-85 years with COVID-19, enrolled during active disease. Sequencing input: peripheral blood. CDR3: CASTLGDYGYTF. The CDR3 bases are TGTGCCAGCACCCTAGGTGACTATGGCTACACCTTC.